This T cell receptor beta chain was recorded in a study of T cells in Graves' hyperthyroidism and ophthalmopathy. Absence of ophthalmopathy progression within 18 months defined stable Graves' hyperthyroidism. Only a few counts were recorded for this clonotype. It was RNA transcripts that yielded the amplified TCR beta CDR3 regions. First-round RT-PCR with HTBI primers amplified the TCR CDR3 region. TCRdb re-analysed the multiplex PCR reads in MiXCR, keeping a single row per CDR3 protein. The table shows around 520,000 distinct CDR3 sequences, with 13% to 15% occurring only once. The CDR3 totals 14 residues. V dropped 6 bases and J dropped 4; count of bases not matched to a gene: 5. The germline CDR1 and CDR2 sequences are LGHNT and FRNRAP.

This receptor was identified in a woman under 30 with Graves' hyperthyroidism. The chain joins TRBV12-5 to TRBJ2-3, with 9 bases lining up with TRBD1. Sequenced material: blood. The DNA of the CDR3 is TGTGCTAGTGGACCAAGACAGGGGGCAGATACGCAGTATTTT. The encoded protein is CASGPRQGADTQYF.